Following are 21 T cell receptor beta chains from one sample sequenced in a study of somatic mutations in cytotoxic T cells in rheumatoid arthritis (dated by TCRdb to about 2017). The method was the immunoSEQ multiplex PCR assay. This is the immuneACCESS table as TCRdb keeps it, with only in-frame sequences that have V and J called. A part of the clones is gone; compared with another copy, unresolved V genes explain less than half, and the rest is unexplained. The table for this sample lists roughly 16,000 clones; 60% to 85% of them were counted only once. Roughly 4.4% of the sample lies in the top ten. Material for sequencing was CD8+ T cells sorted from blood. These receptors were obtained from an adult with rheumatoid arthritis.

The chain is built from TRBV10-3 and TRBJ2-2; 12 positions agree with TRBD2. J lost 6 bases, V lost 6 bases, and 8 bases had no gene match. The CDR3 spans 16 residues. The V gene's germline CDR1 is ENHRY and CDR2 SYGVKD. For the CDR3, the DNA is TGTGCCATCAGGATTACTAGCGGGGGGCAATCCGGGGAGCTGTTTTTT. Residues: CAIRITSGGQSGELFF.

This chain connects TRBV6-5 to TRBJ1-5; 7 nucleotides line up with TRBD1. The germline gives CDR1 MNHEY, CDR2 SVGAGI. V shed 8 bases and J 11 bases; nucleotides not matched to a gene: 15. The CDR3 totals 14 residues. This CDR3 reads CASRQGSSRESQHF. Written as DNA, the CDR3 is TGTGCCAGCCGACAGGGAAGTAGCAGGGAGTCCCAGCATTTT.

The rearrangement uses TRBV27 and TRBJ2-7; D is possibly TRBD1 or TRBD2 (5 bases each). The germline V gene encodes CDR1 MNHEY and CDR2 SMNVEV (reference sequence). This CDR3 region has 13 residues. V lost 2 bases and J lost 3, with 8 bases in between. The CDR3 here is CASSLMGDYEQYF. CDR3 bases: TGTGCCAGCAGTTTAATGGGGGACTACGAGCAGTACTTC.

The chain uses TRBV13 and TRBJ2-7, with 9 bases aligning to TRBD1. V gave up 5 bases and J gave up 2 bases; unmatched junction bases: 7. The CDR3 has 15 residues. Germline V gene lookup returns CDR1 PRHDT and CDR2 FYEKMQ (reference sequence). CDR3 DNA sequence: TGTGCCAGCAGCGGACGGGACAGGGATACCTACGAGCAGTACTTC. Translating gives CASSGRDRDTYEQYF.

The gene calls are TRBV4-1 and TRBJ1-6; possible D gene TRBD1, 5 bases. CDR3 length equals 16 residues. V gave up 3 bases and J gave up 7 bases, with 16 bases separating them. Germline V gene lookup returns CDR1 MGHRA and CDR2 YSYEKL. Written as DNA, the CDR3 is TGCGCCAGCAGCCAGCTGATGGGACGGGGCAATTCACCCCTCCACTTT. This codes for CASSQLMGRGNSPLHF.

V usage is TRBV25-1 and J usage is TRBJ1-2; D is perhaps TRBD1 (6 bases). V was trimmed by 5 bases and J by 8 bases, leaving 9 bases between them. CDR1 and CDR2 from the germline V gene are MGHDK and SYGVNS. The CDR3 is 11 residues long. CDR3 loop: CASSHRGGYTF. CDR3 coding DNA: TGTGCCAGCAGTCATAGGGGGGGCTACACCTTC.

The chain employs TRBV27 and TRBJ1-5; D remains unclear. Trimming left V 3 bases short and J 4 bases short, with 7 bases between. CDR3 size: 13 residues. The germline V gene has CDR1 MNHEY and CDR2 SMNVEV (reference sequence). CDR3 residues: CASSLRGNQPQHF. CDR3 bases: TGTGCCAGCAGTTTGCGCGGGAATCAGCCCCAGCATTTT.

The rearrangement uses TRBV2 and TRBJ1-1; D is unclear. Trimming left V 10 bases short and J 7 bases short, with 13 bases between. The CDR3 spans 11 residues. Per the germline V gene, CDR1 is SNHLY and CDR2 is FYNNEI. The CDR3 sequence: CAISDNFEAFF. The CDR3 DNA sequence: TGTGCCATCTCAGACAATTTTGAAGCTTTCTTT.

The chain recombines TRBV9 with TRBJ1-6; tentative D call: TRBD1 (6 bases). Germline-derived CDR1 and CDR2 are SGDLS and YYNGEE. This CDR3 comprises 14 residues. V gave up 1 base and J gave up 9 bases, with 11 bases separating them. The CDR3 reads CASSVSGQSSPLHF. In nucleotides, the CDR3 is TGTGCCAGCAGCGTATCGGGACAAAGTTCACCCCTCCACTTT. The whole variable domain, remainder taken from reference TRBV9 and TRBJ1-6, is DSGVTQTPKHLITATGQRVTLRCSPRSGDLSVYWYQQSLDQGLQFLIQYYNGEERAKGNILERFSAQQFPDLHSELNLSSLELGDSALYFCASSVSGQSSPLHFGNGTRLTVT.

The CDR3 spells CASINDRFRQPQHF. CDR3 bases: TGTGCCAGCATCAACGACAGATTTCGCCAGCCCCAGCATTTT. V is TRBV6-4 and J is TRBJ1-5; possible D gene TRBD1, 5 bases. CDR1 is MRHNA and CDR2 is SNTAGT in the germline V gene. The V end lost 7 bases, the J end lost 7 bases, and 17 bases lay between the germline ends. There are 14 residues in the CDR3.

This clone was seen once. The chain links TRBV4-2 to TRBJ1-1; D is possibly TRBD1 (5 bases). Germline V lookup: CDR1 LGHNA, CDR2 YNFKEQ. The ends were cut back, 2 bases at V and 3 bases at J, with 10 bases in the middle. CDR3 length: 14 residues. The CDR3 DNA is TGTGCCAGCAGCCAACCTCCGGGGGACACTGAAGCTTTCTTT. The encoded protein is CASSQPPGDTEAFF.

The DNA of the CDR3 is TGTGCCAGCAGCTTAGCCTCAGCTAACTATGGCTACACCTTC. Residues: CASSLASANYGYTF. This rearrangement joins TRBV7-2 to TRBJ1-2; no reliable D call. Germline V CDR1 and CDR2: SGHTA, FQGNSA. This CDR3 comprises 14 residues. V was clipped by 0 bases and J by 0 bases, with 5 bases between them.

This chain links TRBV25-1 with TRBJ1-2, with a tentative D call TRBD1 (5 bases). Trimming removed 4 bases at V and 4 bases at J, with 16 bases between. CDR1 and CDR2 (germline): MGHDK, SYGVNS. The CDR3 consists of 15 residues. The chain's CDR3 is CASSGALRRGYGYTF. The CDR3 bases are TGTGCCAGCAGTGGAGCCCTCCGAAGGGGCTATGGCTACACCTTC.

This chain uses TRBV13 with TRBJ2-7; D possibly corresponds to TRBD1 (6 bases). V was cut by 5 bases and J by 7 bases, with 18 bases left in between. Germline CDR1 PRHDT, CDR2 FYEKMQ (reference sequence). The CDR3 is made up of 14 amino acids. The CDR3 DNA sequence: TGTGCCAGCAGCCCCTACTTTTCAGGGGAGGAGCAGTACTTC. It is translated as CASSPYFSGEEQYF.

The chain is built from TRBV4-2 and TRBJ1-1, with D perhaps matching TRBD1 (6 bases). The CDR3 length is 15 residues. V was pared by 4 bases and J by 1 base, with 13 bases between. Germline V gives CDR1 LGHNA, CDR2 YNFKEQ. CDR3: CASSLGGPENTEAFF. CDR3 in DNA: TGTGCCAGCAGCCTTGGGGGGCCCGAGAACACTGAAGCTTTCTTT.

This clone was seen only once. The rearrangement links TRBV19 to TRBJ2-2; D may be TRBD1 (5 bases). The CDR3 has 13 amino acids. V lost 3 bases to trimming and J lost 4 bases, with 6 bases between them. Germline lookup yields CDR1 LNHDA and CDR2 SQIVND (reference sequence). The CDR3 reads CASSIQGTGELFF. The CDR3 bases are TGTGCCAGTAGTATTCAGGGCACCGGGGAGCTGTTTTTT.

This sequence joins TRBV5-1 and TRBJ1-2, with D perhaps TRBD1 (6 bases). CDR1 SGHRS and CDR2 YFSETQ come from the germline V gene. The CDR3 is 15 residues long. The ends were cut back, 4 bases at V and 6 bases at J, with 19 bases in the middle. CDR3 in DNA: TGCGCCAGCAGCGCACCGCCCGGGGGCCGAAATGGCTACACCTTC. Translated: CASSAPPGGRNGYTF.

This clone was observed a handful of times. The V call is TRBV6-5, the J call TRBJ2-7, with D uncertain. Germline CDR1 and CDR2: MNHEY and SVGAGI. V lost 0 bases and J 6 bases, leaving 15 bases between the germline ends. There are 15 residues in the CDR3. DNA of the CDR3: TGTGCCAGCAGTTACTCGAGGAACTTACTACGCGAGCAGTACTTC. Residues: CASSYSRNLLREQYF.

For the CDR3, the DNA is TGTGCCCACGGCAGCGGCTACACCTTC. Residues: CAHGSGYTF. The V and J genes are TRBV2 and TRBJ1-2; D unresolved. The CDR3 contains 9 residues. Trimming removed 11 bases from V and 8 bases from J, with 9 bases in between. Germline V lookup: CDR1 SNHLY, CDR2 FYNNEI.

The genes are TRBV6-6 and TRBJ1-1, with TRBD1 matching 10 bases. This CDR3 comprises 13 residues. Per the germline V gene, CDR1 is MNHNY and CDR2 is SVGAGI (reference sequence). V gave up 4 bases and J gave up 8 bases; unmatched junction bases: 4. The CDR3 region has the DNA TGTGCCAGCAGTTCAGGACAGGGGGGGGAAGCTTTCTTT. Its translation: CASSSGQGGEAFF.

V gene TRBV6-1 combines with J gene TRBJ1-2, with D hard to call. This CDR3 contains 13 residues. Germline V gene data show CDR1 as MNHNS and CDR2 as SASEGT. Trimming removed 1 base at V and 9 bases at J, with 12 bases between. In DNA, the CDR3 is TGTGCCAGCAGTGAAGGCGGGGTCGAGAGCTACACCTTC. Its protein product is CASSEGGVESYTF.